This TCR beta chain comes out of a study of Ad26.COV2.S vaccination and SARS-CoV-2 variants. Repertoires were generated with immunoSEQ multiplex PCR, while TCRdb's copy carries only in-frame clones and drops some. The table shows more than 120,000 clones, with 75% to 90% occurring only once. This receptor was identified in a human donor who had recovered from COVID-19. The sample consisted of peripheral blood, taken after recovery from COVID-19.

This chain's CDR3 is CASSFGGPQYF. The CDR3 nucleotides read TGTGCCAGCAGCTTTGGGGGACCCCAGTACTTC. The chain recombines TRBV7-9 with TRBJ2-5; D may correspond to TRBD1 or TRBD2 (5 bases each). Germline V CDR1 and CDR2: SEHNR, FQNEAQ (reference sequence). V lost 3 bases and J lost 9, with 8 bases in between. CDR3 length equals 11 residues.